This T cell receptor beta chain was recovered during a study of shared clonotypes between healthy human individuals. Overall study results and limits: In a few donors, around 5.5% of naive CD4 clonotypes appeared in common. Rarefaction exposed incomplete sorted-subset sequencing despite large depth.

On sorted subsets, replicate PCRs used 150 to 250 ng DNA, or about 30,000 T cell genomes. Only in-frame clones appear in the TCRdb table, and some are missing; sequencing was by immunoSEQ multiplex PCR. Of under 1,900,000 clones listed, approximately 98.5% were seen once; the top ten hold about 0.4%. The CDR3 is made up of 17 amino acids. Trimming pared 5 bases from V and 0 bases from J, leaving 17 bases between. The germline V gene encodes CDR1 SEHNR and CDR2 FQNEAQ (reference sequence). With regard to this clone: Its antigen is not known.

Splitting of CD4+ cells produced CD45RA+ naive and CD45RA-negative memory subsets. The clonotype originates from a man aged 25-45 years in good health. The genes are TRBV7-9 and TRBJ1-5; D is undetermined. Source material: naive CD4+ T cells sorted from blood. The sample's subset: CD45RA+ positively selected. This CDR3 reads CASSPDRDAYSNQPQHF. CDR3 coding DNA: TGTGCCAGCAGCCCCGATCGAGACGCCTATAGCAATCAGCCCCAGCATTTT.